The 18 T cell receptor beta chains given below trace back to one sample, sequenced in a study of glioma-infiltrating T cells after dendritic cell vaccination. Produced via immunoSEQ multiplex PCR; TCRdb's table is partial and in-frame only. This sample has 85,000 to 110,000 clones, with about four fifths found just once. Sequenced here: blood, sampled before dendritic cell vaccination. These receptor sequences come from a human donor with glioblastoma.

The genes are TRBV19 and TRBJ1-1, with D maybe TRBD1 (5 bases). This CDR3 is built from 14 residues. The germline V gene has CDR1 LNHDA and CDR2 SQIVND (reference sequence). V lost 5 bases and J 5 bases, leaving 15 bases between the germline ends. In nucleotides, the CDR3 is TGTGCCAGTAGTCAAAGCCGGGGGGGGACTGAAGCTTTCTTT. Translation: CASSQSRGGTEAFF.

This clone appeared once. The chain combines TRBV19 with TRBJ1-3; 8 nucleotides match TRBD1. This CDR3 is built from 17 residues. From germline, CDR1 is LNHDA and CDR2 SQIVND (reference sequence). V lost 3 bases and J lost 4; bases outside the gene matches: 11. The CDR3 loop reads CASSMGQGATRGNTIYF. The CDR3 DNA reads TGTGCCAGTAGTATGGGGCAGGGGGCGACTCGGGGAAACACCATATATTTT.

Points on this clone: Other DNA sequences in the same sample also yield this CDR3. V and J are TRBV6-5 and TRBJ1-6; D unresolved. V lost 6 bases and J lost 13, with 19 bases in between. The germline V gene has CDR1 MNHEY and CDR2 SVGAGI. This CDR3 contains 14 residues. CDR3 in amino acids: CASSRGLAEAPLHF. In DNA, the CDR3 is TGTGCCAGCAGCCGAGGACTCGCAGAGGCCCCCCTCCACTTT.

The J gene is TRBJ2-1, the V gene TRBV6-6; D is undetermined. Germline V CDR1 and CDR2: MNHNY, SVGAGI (reference sequence). The CDR3 is 14 amino acids. V was cut by 6 bases and J by 4 bases, with 13 bases left in between. CDR3: CASSLTINYNEQFF. CDR3 nucleotide sequence: TGTGCCAGCAGCCTAACGATCAATTACAATGAGCAGTTCTTC.

This chain joins TRBV6-5 and TRBJ1-6, with 7 positions matching TRBD1. Losses at the gene ends were 6 bases for V and 6 bases for J; bases not matched to a gene: 2. CDR1 and CDR2 from the germline V gene are MNHEY and SVGAGI. This CDR3 contains 13 residues. The CDR3 nucleotides are TGTGCCAGCAGACAGGGGTTTAATTCACCCCTCCACTTT. Its translation is CASRQGFNSPLHF.

The chain is built from TRBV28 and TRBJ2-2, with TRBD1 matching over 8 bases. V shed 6 bases, J shed 0 bases, and the junction held 6 bases outside the gene matches. Germline-derived CDR1 and CDR2 are MDHEN and SYDVKM. The CDR3 length is 16 residues. The CDR3 DNA sequence: TGTGCCAGCAGCGACCCGGACAGGGCGAACACCGGGGAGCTGTTTTTT. Translating it yields CASSDPDRANTGELFF.

This sequence joins TRBV7-3 and TRBJ1-2, with 9 positions matching TRBD1. CDR1 is SGHTA, CDR2 FQGTGA, per germline. This CDR3 has 17 amino acids. Losses at the gene ends were 5 bases for V and 9 bases for J; bases not matched to a gene: 19. CDR3 sequence (DNA): TGTGCCAGCAGCCTTCTTGGGGGGGGACAGGGAGCCATAAGCTACACCTTC. The encoded protein is CASSLLGGGQGAISYTF.

This chain links TRBV6-6 with TRBJ2-7; D possibly corresponds to TRBD1 (5 bases). CDR3 length: 15 amino acids. Germline V gives CDR1 MNHNY, CDR2 SVGAGI (reference sequence). Trimming shortened V by 0 bases and J by 6 bases, and 15 bases separated the two germline ends. CDR3 loop: CASSYSFIIRGEQYF. As DNA, the CDR3 is TGTGCCAGCAGTTACTCGTTTATCATTAGGGGCGAGCAGTACTTC.

J is TRBJ1-1 and V is TRBV12-5, with no clear D. The V end was cut by 3 bases, the J end by 4 bases, with 21 bases between. The CDR3 sequence is 17 residues long. CDR1 is LGHNT, CDR2 FRNRAP, per germline. CDR3 residues: CASGFHRGSPTGTEAFF. The CDR3 DNA follows: TGTGCTAGTGGTTTCCACCGGGGTTCACCCACGGGCACTGAAGCTTTCTTT.

This chain joins TRBV4-1 and TRBJ2-7, with 11 bases aligning to TRBD1. The CDR3 spans 15 residues. V gave up 4 bases and J gave up 4 bases; unmatched junction bases: 6. Germline V CDR1 and CDR2: MGHRA, YSYEKL. The CDR3 region has the DNA TGCGCCAGCAGCCGACCGGGACAGGGGGGGTACGAGCAGTACTTC. Its translation is CASSRPGQGGYEQYF.

This sequence joins TRBV4-1 and TRBJ2-7, with TRBD2 matching 8 bases. V dropped 2 bases and J dropped 3; count of bases not matched to a gene: 9. Germline CDR1 MGHRA, CDR2 YSYEKL. The CDR3 is 16 amino acids. CDR3 amino acids: CASSQFEQAGVYEQYF. CDR3 coding DNA: TGCGCCAGCAGCCAATTCGAACAAGCGGGGGTCTACGAGCAGTACTTC.

This chain uses TRBV6-1 with TRBJ2-5, with TRBD2 identical over 8 bases. Per germline, CDR1 MNHNS and CDR2 SASEGT. The CDR3 totals 15 residues. V trimming: 6 bases; J trimming: 4 bases; junction bases outside the gene matches: 10. The CDR3 is CASRGAGGAGETQYF. CDR3 sequence (DNA): TGTGCCAGCAGGGGGGCCGGGGGGGCGGGAGAGACCCAGTACTTC.

The chain has TRBV6-1 and TRBJ2-3, with 7 bases identical to TRBD2. The germline V gene encodes CDR1 MNHNS and CDR2 SASEGT. The CDR3 has 16 residues. V lost 2 bases and J lost 11; bases outside the gene matches: 16. CDR3 DNA: TGTGCCAGCAGTGAAACGGTCGGGGCCCCCCGGGGGGTGCAGTATTTT. The encoded protein is CASSETVGAPRGVQYF.

The rearrangement uses TRBV7-2 and TRBJ2-5, with 7 bases fitting TRBD2. CDR3 length: 14 residues. V was clipped by 3 bases and J by 4 bases; unmatched bases: 5. Germline CDR1 is SGHTA and CDR2 is FQGNSA. Here the CDR3 reads CASSFIAGVETQYF. Written as DNA, the CDR3 is TGTGCCAGCAGCTTTATCGCGGGGGTAGAGACCCAGTACTTC.

The gene calls are TRBV5-1 and TRBJ1-3; 7 bases line up with TRBD1. The trim removed 4 bases at V and 0 bases at J, leaving 7 bases unmatched. The CDR3 sequence is 16 residues long. Germline loops: CDR1 SGHRS, CDR2 YFSETQ. The CDR3 DNA reads as TGCGCCAGCAGCGTACAGGGGCCTAGCTCTGGAAACACCATATATTTT. Protein sequence: CASSVQGPSSGNTIYF.

The chain joins TRBV6-6 to TRBJ2-7, with D possibly TRBD2 on 5 matching bases. This CDR3 comprises 14 residues. Trimming left V 0 bases short and J 6 bases short, with 12 bases between. The germline V gene encodes CDR1 MNHNY and CDR2 SVGAGI (reference sequence). The CDR3 DNA reads as TGTGCCAGCAGTTACTCACCTCTAGAGGGCGAGCAGTACTTC. This gives the protein CASSYSPLEGEQYF.

J is TRBJ1-4 and V is TRBV11-3; no clear D gene. Germline CDR1 SGHNT, CDR2 YENEEA. The length of the CDR3 is 14 residues. V lost 0 bases and J lost 7, with 9 bases in between. CDR3 residues: CASSLDRGGEKLFF. CDR3 in DNA: TGTGCCAGCAGCTTAGATCGTGGCGGTGAAAAACTGTTTTTT. The complete variable domain, with remaining parts taken from reference TRBV11-3 and TRBJ1-4, reads EAGVVQSPRYKIIEKKQPVAFWCNPISGHNTLYWYLQNLGQGPELLIRYENEEAVDDSQLPKDRFSAERLKGVDSTLKIQPAELGDSAVYLCASSLDRGGEKLFFGSGTQLSVL.

The rearrangement links TRBV30 to TRBJ2-7; possibly TRBD1 for D (6 bases). V dropped 1 base and J dropped 2 bases, with 15 bases sitting between them. Germline loops: CDR1 GTSNPN, CDR2 SVGIG (reference sequence). CDR3 length: 15 residues. CDR3 DNA: TGTGCCTGGAGTGCAGGGGCGAAGCCAACCTACGAGCAGTACTTC. This translates into CAWSAGAKPTYEQYF.